Presented here are 12 T cell receptor beta chains from one specimen sequenced in a study of blood T cell repertoires in COVID-19 (dated by TCRdb to about 2020). The library was built by means of the immunoSEQ multiplex PCR assay. The source is immuneACCESS, and TCRdb retained only in-frame sequences with V and J called. Part of the clones is not carried over; for the studies checked, unresolved V genes explain less than half of this, and the remainder is unexplained. The sample data list some 95,000 clones, and 90% to 95% of these were observed just once. The ten largest account for more than 1.5% of the sample. Sample: peripheral blood. These receptors all stem from a human donor with active COVID-19. The donor label of this sample is uncertain.

This clone was counted a single time. The rearrangement uses TRBV19 and TRBJ2-7; tentative D call: TRBD1 (6 bases). CDR1 and CDR2 (germline): LNHDA, SQIVND (reference sequence). The CDR3 length is 12 residues. Trimming stripped 5 bases from V and 9 bases from J, with 14 bases between. For the CDR3, the DNA is TGTGCCAGTAGTGAGTCCCGAGGGGGGCAGTACTTC. Residues: CASSESRGGQYF.

The chain combines TRBV6-5 with TRBJ1-2, with D possibly being TRBD1 (6 bases). CDR1 and CDR2 from the germline V gene are MNHEY and SVGAGI. Trimming removed 7 bases from V and 4 bases from J, with 19 bases in between. The CDR3 has 15 amino acids. The CDR3: CASTLSITGPYGYTF. In nucleotides, the CDR3 is TGTGCCAGCACCTTATCCATCACAGGGCCCTATGGCTACACCTTC.

The chain employs TRBV5-1 and TRBJ1-4, with a possible D match to TRBD1 (6 bases). V was pared by 4 bases and J by 6 bases, with 19 bases between. Germline V gives CDR1 SGHRS, CDR2 YFSETQ. The CDR3 covers 16 residues. CDR3 sequence (DNA): TGCGCCAGCAGCGCGGAACCGGGGGCGGGGGATGAAAAACTGTTTTTT. Amino acids: CASSAEPGAGDEKLFF. Using reference TRBV5-1 and TRBJ1-4 for the parts outside the CDR3, the full variable domain is KAGVTQTPRYLIKTRGQQVTLSCSPISGHRSVSWYQQTPGQGLQFLFEYFSETQRNKGNFPGRFSGRQFSNSRSEMNVSTLELGDSALYLCASSAEPGAGDEKLFFGSGTQLSVL.

The chain carries TRBV3-1 (or the pseudogene TRBV3-2) and TRBJ1-3; 8 bases line up with TRBD1. V lost 2 bases, J lost 2 bases, and 5 bases stayed unmatched. The CDR3 length is 16 residues. The germline V gene encodes CDR1 LGHDT and CDR2 YNNKEL (reference sequence). CDR3 nucleotides: TGTGCCAGCAGCCAAAGGACAGGGATAACTGGAAACACCATATATTTT. Translation gives CASSQRTGITGNTIYF.

This clone has a handful of counts. This rearrangement joins TRBV19 to TRBJ2-1, with 11 bases lining up with TRBD2. Trimming took 5 bases from V and 7 from J; bases not matched to a gene: 13. Germline-derived CDR1 and CDR2 are LNHDA and SQIVND (reference sequence). The CDR3 is 17 amino acids. In DNA form, the CDR3 reads TGTGCCAGTAGTCTTTCCCCGACTAGCGGGGCTACGAATGAGCAGTTCTTC. Amino acids: CASSLSPTSGATNEQFF.

V and J are TRBV28 and TRBJ1-5, with 7 bases fitting TRBD1. This CDR3 spans 14 amino acids. With 2 bases clipped from V and 6 bases from J, the junction kept 4 bases outside the gene matches. CDR1 MDHEN and CDR2 SYDVKM come from the germline V gene. The chain's CDR3 is CASSLRQGVQPQHF. CDR3 nucleotide sequence: TGTGCCAGCAGTTTACGACAGGGTGTTCAGCCCCAGCATTTT.

This clone appeared a few times. The chain is built from TRBV6-6 and TRBJ1-5; 10 bases map to TRBD1. V lost 5 bases, J lost 2 bases, and 6 bases stayed unmatched. The CDR3 runs 16 residues. Germline CDR1 MNHNY, CDR2 SVGAGI (reference sequence). CDR3 in amino acids: CASSPTGGRGNQPQHF. The DNA of the CDR3 is TGTGCCAGCAGTCCGACAGGGGGCAGAGGCAATCAGCCCCAGCATTTT.

This sequence joins TRBV5-4 and TRBJ2-3; 10 bases match TRBD2. Germline V gene data show CDR1 as SGHNT and CDR2 as YYREEE (reference sequence). The CDR3 length is 15 residues. With V trimmed by 5 bases and J by 3 bases, 6 bases remained unmatched. The CDR3 region is CASSAKRGGTDTQYF. CDR3 in DNA: TGTGCCAGCAGTGCTAAGCGGGGGGGGACAGATACGCAGTATTTT.

For the CDR3, the DNA is TGTGCCAGTAGTATGGACAGGGAGGGAAACACCATATATTTT. Translated, it gives CASSMDREGNTIYF. The chain combines TRBV19 with TRBJ1-3; 8 bases are shared with TRBD1. CDR1 LNHDA and CDR2 SQIVND come from the germline V gene (reference sequence). V trimming: 3 bases; J trimming: 4 bases; junction bases outside the gene matches: 2. CDR3 length: 14 residues.

CDR3 residues: CASAGEGRYEQYF. The DNA for the CDR3 is TGTGCCAGCGCCGGGGAGGGGAGGTACGAGCAGTACTTC. The chain has TRBV6-5 and TRBJ2-7; TRBD2 agrees at 7 bases. CDR3 size: 13 residues. Germline V gene data show CDR1 as MNHEY and CDR2 as SVGAGI. V gave up 8 bases and J gave up 4 bases; unmatched junction bases: 8.

This clone was found a few times. The chain combines TRBV7-9 with TRBJ1-1, with D maybe TRBD1 (6 bases). The CDR3 covers 15 residues. Looked up from germline, CDR1 is SEHNR and CDR2 is FQNEAQ (reference sequence). Trimming took 2 bases from V and 2 from J, leaving 12 bases between them. This CDR3 is CASSLLGTSNTEAFF. The CDR3 DNA follows: TGTGCCAGCAGCTTACTCGGGACATCTAACACTGAAGCTTTCTTT.

The rearrangement links TRBV11-2 to TRBJ1-1, with TRBD1 matching 7 bases. Germline V CDR1 and CDR2: SGHAT, FQNNGV. The CDR3 has 14 amino acids. J gave up 4 bases and V 10 bases, and 12 bases lay outside the gene matches. CDR3 bases: TGTGCCACCTATTTACAGGGGATGGGCACTGAAGCTTTCTTT. Translated, it gives CATYLQGMGTEAFF.